This TCR beta chain emerged from a study of early T cells in non-severe SARS-CoV-2 infection. About the study: The study sequenced bulk RNA from unsorted whole blood, with chains unpaired.

Researchers tagged individual cDNA molecules with unique molecular identifiers. In TCRdb, the 5' RACE reads were re-called with MiXCR into one record per CDR3 protein. The sample has 74,000 or so distinct CDR3 sequences; 9.5% to 15% are singletons. A note on this clonotype: The antigen is not known.

Study results and caveats: VDJdb-based matching was biased toward anti-spike CD8 responses and missed private and CD4 specificities.

This CDR3 is built from 14 residues. Trimming took 4 bases from V and 5 from J; bases not matched to a gene: 6. The V gene's germline CDR1 is SEHNR and CDR2 FQNEAQ (reference sequence). The receptor comes from an adult who was a healthcare worker with PCR-confirmed SARS-CoV-2 infection or an uninfected control (not recorded which). This chain connects TRBV7-9 to TRBJ1-1, with 8 positions matching TRBD1. The specimen was whole blood. The CDR3 DNA reads as TGTGCCAGCAGCTCAGGGGGCGCGAGGACTGAAGCTTTCTTT. Residues: CASSSGGARTEAFF.